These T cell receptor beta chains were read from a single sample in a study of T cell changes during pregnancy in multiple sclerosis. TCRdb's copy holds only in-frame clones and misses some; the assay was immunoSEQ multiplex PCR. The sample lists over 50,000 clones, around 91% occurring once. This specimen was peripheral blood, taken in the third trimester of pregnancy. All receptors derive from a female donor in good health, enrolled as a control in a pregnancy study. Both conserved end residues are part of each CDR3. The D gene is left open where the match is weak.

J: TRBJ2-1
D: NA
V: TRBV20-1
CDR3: CSAVGGEQFF
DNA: TGCAGTGCAGTAGGCGGCGAGCAGTTCTTC

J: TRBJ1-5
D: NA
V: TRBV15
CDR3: CATSRDPNQPQHF
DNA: TGTGCCACCAGCAGAGATCCAAATCAGCCCCAGCATTTT

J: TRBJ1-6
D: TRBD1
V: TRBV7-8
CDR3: CASSQTRTGTNSPLHF
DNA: TGTGCCAGCAGCCAGACCCGGACAGGGACTAATTCACCCCTCCACTTT

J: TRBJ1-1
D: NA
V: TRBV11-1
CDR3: CASSLGRGAFF
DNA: TGTGCCAGCAGCTTAGGCAGGGGAGCTTTCTTT

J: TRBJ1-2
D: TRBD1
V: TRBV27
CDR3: CASRTGNYGYTF
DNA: TGTGCCAGCAGGACAGGGAACTATGGCTACACCTTC

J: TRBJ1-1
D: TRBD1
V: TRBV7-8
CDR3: CASSRQGKTEAFF
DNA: TGTGCCAGCAGCCGACAGGGAAAAACTGAAGCTTTCTTT

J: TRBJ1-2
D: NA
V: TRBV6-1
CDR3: CASSEGQGSLYGYTF
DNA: TGTGCCAGCAGTGAGGGGCAGGGCAGCCTCTATGGCTACACCTTC

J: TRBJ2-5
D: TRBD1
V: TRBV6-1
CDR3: CASNRQGGRETQYF
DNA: TGTGCCAGCAATCGACAGGGCGGTAGGGAGACCCAGTACTTC

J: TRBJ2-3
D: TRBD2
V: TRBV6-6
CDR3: CASSYSGGSTDTQYF
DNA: TGTGCCAGCAGTTATAGCGGGGGGAGCACAGATACGCAGTATTTT

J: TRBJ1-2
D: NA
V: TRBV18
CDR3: CASSPLEGNYGYTF
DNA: TGTGCCAGCTCACCGCTGGAGGGTAACTATGGCTACACCTTC

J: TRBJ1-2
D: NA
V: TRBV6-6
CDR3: CASSPTGGDGYTF
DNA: TGTGCCAGCAGTCCCACTGGAGGGGATGGCTACACCTTC

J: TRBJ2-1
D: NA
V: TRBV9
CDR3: CASSPSEDEQFF
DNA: TGTGCCAGCAGCCCGAGCGAGGATGAGCAGTTCTTC

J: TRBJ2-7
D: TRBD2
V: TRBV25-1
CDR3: CASSARTSGGYEQYF
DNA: TGTGCCAGCAGTGCAAGGACTAGCGGGGGCTACGAGCAGTACTTC

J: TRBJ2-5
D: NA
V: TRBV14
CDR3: CASSQGRAKGGRTQYF
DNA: TGTGCCAGCAGCCAAGGACGGGCCAAGGGGGGGAGAACCCAGTACTTC

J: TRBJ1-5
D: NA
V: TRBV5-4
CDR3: CASSLQGTNQPQHF
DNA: TGTGCCAGCAGCTTGCAGGGGACCAATCAGCCCCAGCATTTT

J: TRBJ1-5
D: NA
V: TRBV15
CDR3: CATAHSAGQPQHF
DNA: TGTGCCACCGCACACAGCGCGGGTCAGCCCCAGCATTTT